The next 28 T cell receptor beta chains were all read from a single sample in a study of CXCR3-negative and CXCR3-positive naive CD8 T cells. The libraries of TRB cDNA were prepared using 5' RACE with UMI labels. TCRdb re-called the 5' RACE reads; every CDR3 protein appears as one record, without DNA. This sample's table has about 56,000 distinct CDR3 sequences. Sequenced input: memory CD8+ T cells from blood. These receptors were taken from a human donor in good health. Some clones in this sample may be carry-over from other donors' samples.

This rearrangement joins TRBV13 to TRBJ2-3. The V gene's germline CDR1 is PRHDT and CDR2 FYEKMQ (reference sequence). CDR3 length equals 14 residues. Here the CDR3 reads CASSLRRSTDTRYF.

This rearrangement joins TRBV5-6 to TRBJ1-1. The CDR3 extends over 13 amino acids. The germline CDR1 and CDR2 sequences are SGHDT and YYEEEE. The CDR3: CASSQVGILLAFF.

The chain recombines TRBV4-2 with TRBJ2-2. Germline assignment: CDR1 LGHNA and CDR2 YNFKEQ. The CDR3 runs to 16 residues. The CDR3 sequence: CASSQRHRDYTGELFF.

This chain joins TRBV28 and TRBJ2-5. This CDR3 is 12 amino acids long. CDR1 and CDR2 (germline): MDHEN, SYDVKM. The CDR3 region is CASSLTLETQYF.

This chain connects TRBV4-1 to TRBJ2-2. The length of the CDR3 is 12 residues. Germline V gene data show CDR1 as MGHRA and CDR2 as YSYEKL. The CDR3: CASSQVTGELFF.

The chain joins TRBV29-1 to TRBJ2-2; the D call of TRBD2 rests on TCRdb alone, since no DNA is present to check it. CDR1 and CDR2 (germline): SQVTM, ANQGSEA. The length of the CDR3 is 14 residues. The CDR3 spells CSADQRGGTGELFF.

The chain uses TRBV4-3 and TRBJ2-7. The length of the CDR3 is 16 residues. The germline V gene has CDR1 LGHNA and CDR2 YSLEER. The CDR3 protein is CASSQGWAGSSYEQYF.

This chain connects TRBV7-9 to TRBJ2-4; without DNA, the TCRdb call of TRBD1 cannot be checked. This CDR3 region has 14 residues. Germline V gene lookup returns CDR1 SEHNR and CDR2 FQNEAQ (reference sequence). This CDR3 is CASSTPLLFNIQYF.

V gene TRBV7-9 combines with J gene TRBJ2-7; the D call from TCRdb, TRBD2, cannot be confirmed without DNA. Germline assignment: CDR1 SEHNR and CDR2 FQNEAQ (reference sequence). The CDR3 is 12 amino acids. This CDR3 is CASTGDLFGQYF.

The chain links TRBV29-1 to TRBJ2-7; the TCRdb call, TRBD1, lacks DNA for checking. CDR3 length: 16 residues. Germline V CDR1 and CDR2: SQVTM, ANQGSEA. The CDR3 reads CSVEDRGRQGPYEQYF.

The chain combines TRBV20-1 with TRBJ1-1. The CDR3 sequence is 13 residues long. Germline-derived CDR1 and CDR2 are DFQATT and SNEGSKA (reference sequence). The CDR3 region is CSARTRRNTEAFF.

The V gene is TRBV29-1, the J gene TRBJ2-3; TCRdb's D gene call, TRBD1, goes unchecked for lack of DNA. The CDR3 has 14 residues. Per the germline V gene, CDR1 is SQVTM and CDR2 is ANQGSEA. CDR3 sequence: CSVAGQGATDTQYF.

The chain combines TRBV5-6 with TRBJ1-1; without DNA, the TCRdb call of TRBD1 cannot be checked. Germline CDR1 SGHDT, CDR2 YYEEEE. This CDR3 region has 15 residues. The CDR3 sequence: CASSIKRDPRTEAFF.

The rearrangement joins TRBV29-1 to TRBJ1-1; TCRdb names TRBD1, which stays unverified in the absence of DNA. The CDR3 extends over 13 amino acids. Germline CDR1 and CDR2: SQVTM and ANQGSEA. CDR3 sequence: CSVAEGTESEAFF.

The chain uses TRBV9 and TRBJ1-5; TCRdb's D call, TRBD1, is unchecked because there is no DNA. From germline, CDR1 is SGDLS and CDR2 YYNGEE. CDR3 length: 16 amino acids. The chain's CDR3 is CASSPSDRDSNQPQHF.

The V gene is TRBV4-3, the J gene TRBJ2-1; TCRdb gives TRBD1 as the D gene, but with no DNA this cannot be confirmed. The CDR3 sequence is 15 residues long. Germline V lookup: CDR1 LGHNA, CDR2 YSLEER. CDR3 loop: CASSPRDVSPNEQFF.

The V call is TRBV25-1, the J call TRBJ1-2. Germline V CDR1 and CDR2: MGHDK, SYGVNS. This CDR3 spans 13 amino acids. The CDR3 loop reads CASSEDATSGYTF.

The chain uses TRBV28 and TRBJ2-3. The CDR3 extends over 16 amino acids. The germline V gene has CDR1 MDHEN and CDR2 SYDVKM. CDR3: CASSLKAVLSTDTQYF.

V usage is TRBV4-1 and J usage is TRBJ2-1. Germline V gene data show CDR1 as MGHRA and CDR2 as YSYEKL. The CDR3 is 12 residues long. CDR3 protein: CASSQDSDEQFF.

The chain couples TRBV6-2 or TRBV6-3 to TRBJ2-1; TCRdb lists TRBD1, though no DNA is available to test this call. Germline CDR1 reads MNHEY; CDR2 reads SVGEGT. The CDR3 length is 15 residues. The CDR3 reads CASRTGVSSYNEQFF.

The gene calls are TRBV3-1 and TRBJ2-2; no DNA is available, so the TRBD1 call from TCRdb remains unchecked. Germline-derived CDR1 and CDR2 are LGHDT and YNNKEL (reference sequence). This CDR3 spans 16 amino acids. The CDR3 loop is CASSQDGTEFTGELFF.

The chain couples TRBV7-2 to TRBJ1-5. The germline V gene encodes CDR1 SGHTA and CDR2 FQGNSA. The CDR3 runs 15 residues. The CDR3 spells CASSLNQDSNQPQHF.

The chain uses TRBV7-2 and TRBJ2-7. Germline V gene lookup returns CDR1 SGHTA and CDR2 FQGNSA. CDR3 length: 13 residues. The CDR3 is CASSLDWGYEQYF.

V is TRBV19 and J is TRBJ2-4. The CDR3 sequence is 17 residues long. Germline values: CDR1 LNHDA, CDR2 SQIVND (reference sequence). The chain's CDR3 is CASSIFSDDSAKNIQYF.

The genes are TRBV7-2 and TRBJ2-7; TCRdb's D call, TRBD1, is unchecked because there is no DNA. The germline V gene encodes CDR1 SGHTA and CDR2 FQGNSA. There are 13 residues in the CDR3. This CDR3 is CASSLVVPDEQYF.

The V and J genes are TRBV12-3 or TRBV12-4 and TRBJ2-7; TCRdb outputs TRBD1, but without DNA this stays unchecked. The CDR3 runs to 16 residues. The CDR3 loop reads CASTLAGREGPYEQYF.

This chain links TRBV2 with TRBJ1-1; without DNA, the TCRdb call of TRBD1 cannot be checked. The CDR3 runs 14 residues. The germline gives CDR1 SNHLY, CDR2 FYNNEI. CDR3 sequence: CASSERPGYAEAFF.

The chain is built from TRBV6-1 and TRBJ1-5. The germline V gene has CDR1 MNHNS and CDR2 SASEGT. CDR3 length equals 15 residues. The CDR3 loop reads CASSLDLGSNQPQHF.